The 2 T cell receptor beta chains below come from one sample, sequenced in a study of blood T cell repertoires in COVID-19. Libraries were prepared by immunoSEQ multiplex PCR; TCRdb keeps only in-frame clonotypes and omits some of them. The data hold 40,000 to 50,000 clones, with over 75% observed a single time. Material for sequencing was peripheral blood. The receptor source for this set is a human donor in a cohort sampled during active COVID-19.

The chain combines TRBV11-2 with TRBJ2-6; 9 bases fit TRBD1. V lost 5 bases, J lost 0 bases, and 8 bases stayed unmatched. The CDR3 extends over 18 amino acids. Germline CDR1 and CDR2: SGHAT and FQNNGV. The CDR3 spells CASSAHRGQGSGANVLTF. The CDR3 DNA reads TGTGCCAGCAGCGCACACAGGGGGCAGGGCTCTGGGGCCAACGTCCTGACTTTC.

CDR3 in amino acids: CASSFGRVDTQYF. Here the CDR3 DNA reads TGTGCCAGCAGCTTTGGGCGGGTGGATACGCAGTATTTT. This chain uses TRBV5-8 with TRBJ2-3, with D possibly TRBD2 on 5 matching bases. Germline V gene sequence: CDR1 SGHTS, CDR2 YDEGEE. This CDR3 has 13 amino acids. Trimming left V 2 bases short and J 6 bases short, with 10 bases between.